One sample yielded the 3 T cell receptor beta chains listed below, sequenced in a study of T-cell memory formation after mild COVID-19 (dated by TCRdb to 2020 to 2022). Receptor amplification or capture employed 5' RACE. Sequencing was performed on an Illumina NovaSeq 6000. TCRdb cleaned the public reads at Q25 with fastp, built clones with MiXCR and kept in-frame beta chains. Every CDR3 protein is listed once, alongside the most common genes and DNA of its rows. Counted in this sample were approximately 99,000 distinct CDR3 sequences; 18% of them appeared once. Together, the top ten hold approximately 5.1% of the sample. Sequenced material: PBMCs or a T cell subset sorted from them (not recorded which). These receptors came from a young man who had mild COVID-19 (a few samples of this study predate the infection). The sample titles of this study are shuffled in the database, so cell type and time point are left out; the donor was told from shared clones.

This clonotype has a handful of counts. The CDR3 reads CASSPGTGTGDNEQFF. The CDR3 DNA reads as TGTGCCAGCTCTCCTGGTACCGGGACAGGGGACAATGAGCAGTTCTTC. V is TRBV18 and J is TRBJ2-1, with 10 bases lining up with TRBD1. CDR1 KGHSH and CDR2 LQKENI come from the germline V gene. The CDR3 runs to 16 residues. V lost 6 bases to trimming and J lost 5 bases; unmatched junction nucleotides: 10.

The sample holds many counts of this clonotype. The CDR3 DNA sequence: TGCGCCAGCAGCTTGGGCGGCGACGGGGAGACCCAGTACTTC. This sequence encodes CASSLGGDGETQYF. The chain uses TRBV5-1 and TRBJ2-5; D uncertain. V was cut by 0 bases and J by 5 bases, with 11 bases left in between. The CDR3 loop spans 14 amino acids. Germline CDR1 reads SGHRS; CDR2 reads YFSETQ.

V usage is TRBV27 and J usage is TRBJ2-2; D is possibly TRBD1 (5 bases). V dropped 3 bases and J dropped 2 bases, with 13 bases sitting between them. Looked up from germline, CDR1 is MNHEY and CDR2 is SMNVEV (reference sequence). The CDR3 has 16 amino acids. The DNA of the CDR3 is TGTGCCAGCAGTTTTAGTATAGGGGTCAACACCGGGGAGCTGTTTTTT. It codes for CASSFSIGVNTGELFF.